This T cell receptor beta chain was retrieved from a study of graft-versus-host responses after intestinal transplantation. About the study: Anti-thymocyte globulin induction preceded approximately three years of tacrolimus and steroid maintenance in all recipients.

Remarks on this clone: No antigen is known for it.

Study conclusions and caveats: Some patients had graft-donor T cell macrochimerism, and their allografts showed high graft-versus-host to host-versus-graft clonal ratios. Among recipient marrow samples, GvH clones were found; some appeared first in ileum or blood. Early post-transplant HvG declines showed an association with peak circulating GvH clone levels.

TCRdb's copy holds only in-frame clones and misses some; the assay was immunoSEQ multiplex PCR. The data contain thousands of clones, about two thirds of them singletons. V lost 3 bases and J lost 6; bases outside the gene matches: 8. The CDR3 contains 15 residues. Germline V gene lookup returns CDR1 ENHRY and CDR2 SYGVKD. Graft tissue was processed to release intraepithelial and lamina propria lymphocytes. This sample comprised ileum tissue, obtained about 39 weeks after intestinal transplant. The chain is built from TRBV10-3 and TRBJ2-1; 7 bases line up with TRBD2. The source is a human patient who received an intestinal transplant, so some T cells may come from the graft donor. CDR3 DNA sequence: TGTGCCATCAGTGAACCGGGCGGGAGCGGCAATGAGCAGTTCTTC. Protein: CAISEPGGSGNEQFF.